The 9 T cell receptor beta chains reported below all come from one sample, sequenced in a study of blood T cells in healthy people across ages. A second PCR of about 7 to 12 cycles used a sample-barcoded 5' primer and a J-beta primer mix. MiXCR, run by TCRdb on the 5' RACE reads, gives a single entry per CDR3 protein. The sample has about 1.1 million distinct CDR3 sequences; 35% to 45% are singletons. Sample: blood. These receptors originate from a man in his late teens or twenties in good health.

The CDR3 sequence is CASSLGDRELQETQYF. CDR3 DNA: TGTGCCAGCAGCTTAGGGGACAGGGAACTGCAAGAGACCCAGTACTTC. The genes are TRBV7-9 and TRBJ2-5; 9 bases map to TRBD1. V dropped 1 base and J dropped 2; count of bases not matched to a gene: 5. Germline values: CDR1 SEHNR, CDR2 FQNEAQ (reference sequence). The CDR3 loop spans 16 amino acids.

This clonotype was counted only a few times. V is TRBV12-3 or TRBV12-4 and J is TRBJ1-5; D not certain. CDR3 length: 13 amino acids. V lost 4 bases and J lost 7, with 11 bases in between. This chain's CDR3 is CASSSVPVQPQHF. The CDR3 DNA is TGTGCCAGCAGTTCGGTCCCGGTCCAGCCCCAGCATTTT.

This clonotype showed up just once. V is TRBV7-9 and J is TRBJ2-1, with 9 bases matching TRBD1. Germline assignment: CDR1 SEHNR and CDR2 FQNEAQ (reference sequence). The length of the CDR3 is 17 residues. With V trimmed by 4 bases and J by 12 bases, 19 bases remained unmatched. CDR3 region: CASSSGGSGTGNKWQFF. The CDR3, as DNA: TGTGCCAGCAGCTCAGGCGGCTCCGGGACAGGGAATAAATGGCAGTTCTTC. Full variable domain (rest looked up from reference TRBV7-9 and TRBJ2-1): DTGVSQNPRHKITKRGQNVTFRCDPISEHNRLYWYRQTLGQGPEFLTYFQNEAQLEKSRLLSDRFSAERPKGSFSTLEIQRTEQGDSAMYLCASSSGGSGTGNKWQFFGPGTRLTVL.

The rearrangement joins TRBV19 to TRBJ1-2; maybe TRBD1 (5 bases). The length of the CDR3 is 14 residues. Looked up from germline, CDR1 is LNHDA and CDR2 is SQIVND (reference sequence). Deletions cut 11 bases from V and 4 bases from J, with 20 bases between. CDR3 sequence reads: CAATEGGVSYGYTF. CDR3 in DNA: TGTGCCGCTACCGAGGGAGGGGTTAGCTATGGCTACACCTTC.

The gene calls are TRBV9 and TRBJ2-1, with 7 nucleotides matching TRBD1. Germline-derived CDR1 and CDR2 are SGDLS and YYNGEE. The CDR3 length is 17 residues. The ends lost 3 bases at V and 0 bases at J; junction bases unmatched: 9. The CDR3 here is CASSAWGTGVSYNEQFF. The CDR3 DNA follows: TGTGCCAGCAGCGCGTGGGGAACAGGGGTCTCCTACAATGAGCAGTTCTTC.

This clonotype was picked up a small number of times. The chain carries TRBV12-3 or TRBV12-4 and TRBJ2-7; 10 bases map to TRBD1. The CDR3 spans 14 residues. Losses at the gene ends were 5 bases for V and 7 bases for J; bases not matched to a gene: 8. CDR3 in amino acids: CASSPGQGLAEQYF. The CDR3 DNA reads as TGTGCCAGCAGTCCGGGACAGGGGTTAGCGGAGCAGTACTTC.

A few counts support this clonotype. The chain is built from TRBV20-1 and TRBJ1-1; perhaps TRBD1 as D (5 bases). Deletions cut 4 bases from V and 0 bases from J, with 9 bases between. The CDR3 is 13 amino acids. Germline V gene sequence: CDR1 DFQATT, CDR2 SNEGSKA (reference sequence). The CDR3 DNA sequence: TGCAGTGCTACCGACAGACTGAACACTGAAGCTTTCTTT. Translating gives CSATDRLNTEAFF.

The chain couples TRBV2 to TRBJ1-4; no firm D call. Trimming removed 5 bases from V and 2 bases from J, with 12 bases in between. CDR1 is SNHLY, CDR2 FYNNEI, per germline. The CDR3 has 15 amino acids. The CDR3 sequence is CASSHLWRTNEKLFF. CDR3 sequence (DNA): TGTGCCAGCAGTCACCTTTGGCGGACTAATGAAAAACTGTTTTTT.

The chain uses TRBV2 and TRBJ2-5, with TRBD1 identical over 8 bases. There are 16 residues in the CDR3. Germline-derived CDR1 and CDR2 are SNHLY and FYNNEI. Trimming removed 3 bases from V and 11 bases from J; junction bases left unmatched: 17. In DNA form, the CDR3 reads TGTGCCAGCAGTGATCCGACAGGGGAAATCCACAATGAGCAGTACTTC. Protein product: CASSDPTGEIHNEQYF.